This T cell receptor (beta chain) is drawn from a study of OX40 agonist ivuxolimab in advanced cancers. Turning to the overall study: Ivuxolimab was a fully human IgG2 agonistic monoclonal antibody targeting the costimulatory receptor OX40 (CD134). Intravenous ivuxolimab was administered to patients every 2 weeks at six dose levels: 0.01, 0.1, 0.3, 1.5, 3 and 10 mg/kg. Of the approximately 54 patients in dose escalation, 19 had hepatocellular carcinoma, about 15 had melanoma, 9 had renal cell carcinoma and 9 had head and neck cancer. In the dose-escalation cohort, approximately 82% of patients were male, and the mean age was roughly 60 years with a range of roughly 20 to 80. Patients were allowed to have had prior anti-PD-1, anti-PD-L1 or anti-CTLA-4 therapy, and 40% of the dose-escalation patients had been treated with checkpoint inhibitors. Partial responses were achieved by three dose-escalation patients, of whom one had hepatocellular carcinoma and two had cutaneous melanoma. The point of sequencing TCRbeta in the periphery was to test whether ivuxolimab changed TCR sequence diversity and drove clonal T-cell expansion. The paper describes the monotherapy dose-escalation part (N ≈ 52 patients) of the phase I trial of ivuxolimab. Overall results and qualifications from the work: Which antigens the clonally expanded peripheral T cells were specific for was not determined. In the 0.1-3.0 mg/kg groups, partial responders were among the patients with the lowest normalized peripheral clonal expansion, particularly in CD8+ T cells. After ivuxolimab, CD8+ T cells had more expanded clones than CD4+ T cells on average. At doses of 0.1 to 3.0 mg/kg, clonal expansion of both CD4+ and CD8+ blood T cells was observed from baseline to week 6. Low levels of normalized T-cell clonal expansion were also seen in some patients who did not respond.

Patients with a history of autoimmune disease or receiving systemic immunosuppression were excluded from the trial. Peripheral blood for TCR sequencing was collected from all dose cohorts at baseline, on cycle 4 day 1, and on cycle 7 day 1. Samples were obtained from an open-label, multicenter, first-in-human phase I dose-escalation trial of ivuxolimab. Adults with locally advanced or metastatic melanoma, renal cell, hepatocellular, or head and neck squamous cell carcinoma were enrolled in the trial. Before TCR sequencing, CD4+ T cells and CD8+ T cells from peripheral blood were sorted into separate populations. For sequencing of the TCRbeta CDR3 region, genomic DNA was extracted from the sorted cells. The immunoSEQ Assay was used to sequence the TCRbeta CDR3 regions. The clones in this table, taken by TCRdb from immuneACCESS, are in-frame only. Not every clone is retained; where verified, under half of the shortfall comes from an unresolved V gene, and the cause of the rest is unknown. In this sample the table shows under 20,000 clones, less than 95% of which occur a single time. The ten largest clones take up over 45% of the sample.

Of note for this clone: Its target antigen remains unknown. It has no much larger one-base neighbor in the sample; base qualities were not kept.

Looking up the germline V gene (reference sequence) yields CDR1 SEHNR and CDR2 FQNEAQ. The CDR3 sequence holds 15 residues, the cysteine and phenylalanine included. Of the read, only the CDR3 DNA is kept; its 45 bases are in frame from base 1. V gives up 4 bases and J gives up 0 bases, and the segment between their germline ends measures 10 bases. The sample here was CD4+ or CD8+ T cells sorted from blood, taken in a trial of the OX40 agonist ivuxolimab. This sequence was found in an adult with an advanced solid tumor such as melanoma, head and neck, liver or kidney cancer. The rearranged segments are TRBV7-9 and TRBJ1-3, with no confident D gene call. The DNA sequence is given as TGTGCCAGCAGCTCGCCGGGTCTCTCTGGAAACACCATATATTTT. This encodes CASSSPGLSGNTIYF.